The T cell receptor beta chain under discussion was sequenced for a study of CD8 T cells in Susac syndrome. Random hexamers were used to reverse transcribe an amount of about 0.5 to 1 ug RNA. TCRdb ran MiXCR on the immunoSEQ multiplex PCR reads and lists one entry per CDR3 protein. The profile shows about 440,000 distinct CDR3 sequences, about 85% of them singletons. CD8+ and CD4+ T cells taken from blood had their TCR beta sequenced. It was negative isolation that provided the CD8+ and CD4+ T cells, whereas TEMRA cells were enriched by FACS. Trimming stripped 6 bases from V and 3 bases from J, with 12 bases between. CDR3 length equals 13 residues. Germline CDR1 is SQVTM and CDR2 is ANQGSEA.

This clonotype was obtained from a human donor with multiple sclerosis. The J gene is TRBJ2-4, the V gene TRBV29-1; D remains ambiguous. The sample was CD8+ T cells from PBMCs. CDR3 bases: TGCAGCGTCATACCTCTAGGCAAAAACATTCAGTACTTC. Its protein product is CSVIPLGKNIQYF. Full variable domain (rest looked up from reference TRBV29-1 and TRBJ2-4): SAVISQKPSRDICQRGTSLTIQCQVDSQVTMMFWYRQQPGQSLTLIATANQGSEATYESGFVIDKFPISRPNLTFSTLTVSNMSPEDSSIYLCSVIPLGKNIQYFGAGTRLSVL.